Below, one TCR beta chain is given with its context. The antigen is undetermined. This record comes from a study of shared clonotypes between healthy human individuals. General study points: The study drew on few donors, limiting represented genetic and exposure-history diversity. Larger estimated richness was generally recorded for naive subsets relative to memory subsets.

The V end lost 3 bases, the J end lost 2 bases, and 10 bases lay between the germline ends. This CDR3 region has 13 residues. Germline V gene data show CDR1 as GTSNPN and CDR2 as SVGIG (reference sequence). It was into CD45RA+ naive and CD45RA-negative memory subsets that the CD4+ cells were split. The data were produced by immunoSEQ multiplex PCR, yet TCRdb's version contains in-frame clones alone and is incomplete. The sample includes a few million clones, approximately 96% of them seen just once. The chain has TRBV30 and TRBJ1-1; no reliable D call. The sequenced sample consisted of naive CD4+ T cells sorted from blood. The subset is: CD45RA+ positively selected. The receptor comes from a man aged 18 to 30 in good health. CDR3 nucleotide sequence: TGTGCCTGGAGCGGAGGGCACAACACTGAAGCTTTCTTT. It is translated as CAWSGGHNTEAFF.